Shown below are 14 T cell receptor beta chains from a single sample sequenced in a study of T cell repertoires in cytomegalovirus infection. These TCRs are of unknown antigen specificity. TCRdb called the reads again in MiXCR, with one record for every CDR3 protein. Of 370,000 or so distinct CDR3 sequences in the sample, 34% were seen once. The specimen was cultured PBMCs, collected from culture after CMV antigen stimulation. Every receptor here comes from a human donor in good health (CMV status not recorded). Some clones in this sample may be carry-over from other donors' samples.

This clonotype was observed a few times. The chain couples TRBV7-3 to TRBJ2-1; possibly TRBD1 for D (6 bases). The V end was cut by 1 base, the J end by 6 bases, with 10 bases between. The CDR3 is made up of 14 amino acids. The germline gives CDR1 SGHTA, CDR2 FQGTGA. The CDR3 reads CASSLNQGSNEQFF. The CDR3 DNA sequence: TGTGCCAGCAGCTTAAACCAGGGGTCCAATGAGCAGTTCTTC.

This clonotype was seen a single time. Written as DNA, the CDR3 is TGTGCCAGCAGTTCTCCCGGGACCCTTCCCTACGAGCAGTACTTC. Encoded protein: CASSSPGTLPYEQYF. The chain is built from TRBV2 and TRBJ2-7; the D call may be TRBD1 or TRBD2 (5 bases each). The V and J ends lost 5 bases and 2 bases respectively, with 16 bases between them. CDR1 and CDR2 from the germline V gene are SNHLY and FYNNEI. This CDR3 comprises 15 residues. Full variable domain (remainder filled in from reference TRBV2 and TRBJ2-7): EPEVTQTPSHQVTQMGQEVILRCVPISNHLYFYWYRQILGQKVEFLVSFYNNEISEKSEIFDDQFSVERPDGSNFTLKIRSTKLEDSAMYFCASSSPGTLPYEQYFGPGTRLTVT.

This clonotype has ten or more counts. The chain combines TRBV7-8 with TRBJ1-1; D is unresolved. Trimming left V 5 bases short and J 6 bases short, with 7 bases between. Germline V CDR1 and CDR2: SGHVS, FQNEAQ. The length of the CDR3 is 11 residues. The CDR3 region has the DNA TGTGCCAGCAGCCCCGTCGCTGAAGCTTTCTTT. This translates into CASSPVAEAFF. The variable domain in full, with the rest retrieved from reference TRBV7-8 and TRBJ1-1, is GAGVSQSPRYKVAKRGQDVALRCDPISGHVSLFWYQQALGQGPEFLTYFQNEAQLDKSGLPSDRFFAERPEGSVSTLKIQRTQQEDSAVYLCASSPVAEAFFGQGTRLTVV.

The chain links TRBV25-1 to TRBJ2-1, with D possibly matching TRBD1 (5 bases). Germline lookup yields CDR1 MGHDK and CDR2 SYGVNS. This CDR3 has 12 amino acids. V shed 1 base and J shed 8 bases, with 6 bases lying between them. CDR3 DNA sequence: TGTGCCAGCAGTGAATCCAGGGATGAGCAGTTCTTC. Translation gives CASSESRDEQFF.

The chain uses TRBV4-1 and TRBJ2-1; 8 positions agree with TRBD2. The CDR3 length is 15 residues. CDR1 is MGHRA, CDR2 YSYEKL, per germline. The J segment lost 5 bases and the V segment lost 0 bases, leaving 3 bases of the junction unmatched. CDR3 protein: CASSQELAENNEQFF. The CDR3 DNA reads as TGCGCCAGCAGCCAAGAACTAGCGGAAAACAATGAGCAGTTCTTC.

The chain combines TRBV11-1 with TRBJ1-2; D remains unclear. Germline V gene lookup returns CDR1 SGHAT and CDR2 FQDESV (reference sequence). The CDR3 length is 12 residues. Between the trimmed V and J ends, which lost 6 bases and 3 bases, there was a span of 8 bases. The CDR3, as DNA: TGTGCCAGCAGGTCGGCGCACTATGGCTACACCTTC. It is translated as CASRSAHYGYTF.

This clonotype was seen at least ten times. The J gene is TRBJ2-7, the V gene TRBV7-6; TRBD2 matches 8 bases. With V trimmed by 5 bases and J by 3 bases, 6 bases remained unmatched. There are 14 residues in the CDR3. Germline V gene sequence: CDR1 SGHVS, CDR2 FNYEAQ. CDR3 loop: CASSPREDDYEQYF. Here the CDR3 DNA reads TGTGCCAGCAGCCCGCGGGAGGATGACTACGAGCAGTACTTC. Full variable domain (missing parts from reference TRBV7-6 and TRBJ2-7): GAGVSQSPRYKVTKRGQDVALRCDPISGHVSLYWYRQALGQGPEFLTYFNYEAQQDKSGLPNDRFSAERPEGSISTLTIQRTEQRDSAMYRCASSPREDDYEQYFGPGTRLTVT.

In this sample, this clonotype turned up many times. One end of the junction does not line up with germline, which may come from a read error. The chain combines TRBV7-2 with TRBJ2-1; D might be TRBD1 or TRBD2, each matching 5 bases. Germline CDR1 is SGHTA and CDR2 is FQGNSA. The CDR3 length is 11 residues. In DNA form, the CDR3 reads TGTGCCAGCAGCCCCGGGGCAAGATACTACTTC. Translation gives CASSPGARYYF. Supplemented by reference TRBV7-2 and TRBJ2-1, the full variable domain reads GAGVSQSPSNKVTEKGKDVELRCDPISGHTALYWYRQSLGQGLEFLIYFQGNSAPDKSGLPSDRFSAERTGGSVSTLTIQRTQQEDSAVYLCASSPGARYYFGPGTRLTVL.

There are a few counts of this clonotype. CDR3 coding DNA: TGTGCCAGCTCAGCGGACAGAAGCTACGAGCAGTACGTC. Its protein product is CASSADRSYEQYV. The V and J genes are TRBV18 and TRBJ2-7, with D possibly TRBD1 on 6 matching bases. The CDR3 totals 13 residues. In germline, CDR1 is KGHSH, CDR2 LQKENI. Trimming cost V 5 bases and J 3 bases, with 11 bases left between them.

The chain links TRBV5-3 to TRBJ2-1; the match to TRBD2 covers 12 bases. TRBV5-3 is flagged as an ORF with uncertain function. After removal of 4 bases from V and 4 bases from J, the junction contained 9 bases not matched to a gene. The CDR3 is 17 amino acids. CDR3: CARSPRLAGEEYNEQFF. As DNA, the CDR3 is TGTGCCAGAAGCCCCCGACTAGCGGGAGAGGAGTACAATGAGCAGTTCTTC.

The chain couples TRBV13 to TRBJ1-6, with TRBD1 matching over 7 bases. The CDR3 contains 12 residues. V was clipped by 6 bases and J by 10 bases; unmatched bases: 3. Germline CDR1 and CDR2: PRHDT and FYEKMQ (reference sequence). The CDR3 loop reads CASSQGGSPLHF. CDR3 DNA: TGTGCCAGCAGTCAGGGGGGATCACCCCTCCACTTT.

This sequence joins TRBV10-2 and TRBJ1-1; D unresolved. Trimming shortened V by 2 bases and J by 1 base, and 8 bases separated the two germline ends. The length of the CDR3 is 14 residues. The germline V gene has CDR1 WSHSY and CDR2 SAAADI. CDR3 in DNA: TGCGCCAGCAGTGAGGAGGGTTGGAACACTGAAGCTTTCTTT. As protein: CASSEEGWNTEAFF.

The chain couples TRBV15 to TRBJ2-3, with 8 bases fitting TRBD1. The germline V gene has CDR1 LNHNV and CDR2 YYDKDF (reference sequence). This CDR3 contains 16 residues. The ends lost 1 base at V and 1 base at J; junction bases unmatched: 4. In DNA, the CDR3 is TGTGCCACCAGCAGAGGGACAGGGCTGGGCACAGATACGCAGTATTTT. Protein product: CATSRGTGLGTDTQYF.

A remark on this clonotype: The junction departs from germline at one end; a sequencing error may be responsible. The chain uses TRBV6-1 and TRBJ1-6, with a tentative D call TRBD1 (6 bases). CDR1 MNHNS and CDR2 SASEGT come from the germline V gene. The CDR3 extends over 14 amino acids. The CDR3 reads CASSEDRRNSPLHF. CDR3 nucleotides: TGTGCCAGCAGCGAAGACAGGAGGAATTCACCCCTCCACTTT.